This T cell receptor (beta chain) is from a study of a mutant IDH1 vaccine in newly diagnosed glioma. Comments on this clone: What it binds is unknown.

Time point here: week 23, last vaccination. A 20-mer mutant IDH1 peptide at 300 ug was injected subcutaneously with topical imiquimod. The data were produced by immunoSEQ multiplex PCR, yet TCRdb's version contains in-frame clones alone and is incomplete. The sample consists of 40,000 to 45,000 clones, approximately 76% of them appearing once. V gave up 5 bases and J gave up 0 bases, with 12 bases separating them. Germline lookup yields CDR1 SGHRS and CDR2 YFSETQ. This CDR3 is 15 amino acids long. The sequence was collected from a man between 50 and 59 years old with glioma. Sequencing used PBMCs, obtained from a glioma patient whose treatment included an IDH1 peptide vaccine. V and J are TRBV5-1 and TRBJ2-1; D not resolved. CDR3 DNA sequence: TGCGCCAGCAGTTTCCCCCAGCGCTCCTACAATGAGCAGTTCTTC. This encodes CASSFPQRSYNEQFF.